Listed here are 6 T cell receptor beta chains from one sample, sequenced in a study of radiation and T cells in renal cell carcinoma. The protocol was immunoSEQ multiplex PCR, while the TCRdb copy is restricted to in-frame clones and leaves out a portion. The table includes 50,000 to 65,000 clones, over 65% detected once. Time point defined: blood 4 weeks post-SBRT, at nephrectomy. Documented treatment: 15 Gy SBRT to primary tumor, nephrectomy 4 weeks later. Material: blood, obtained from a patient whose treatment included radiotherapy and nephrectomy. The receptors shown here come from a man aged 55 to 70 with renal cell carcinoma.

This chain links TRBV11-2 with TRBJ1-2, with D uncertain. Germline V lookup: CDR1 SGHAT, CDR2 FQNNGV. V was pared by 1 base and J by 3 bases, with 9 bases between. The CDR3 is 14 amino acids. In nucleotides, the CDR3 is TGTGCCAGCAGCTTAGGGGGAGCTGACTATGGCTACACCTTC. Translating it yields CASSLGGADYGYTF.

V gene TRBV18 combines with J gene TRBJ1-1; 10 nucleotides match TRBD1. Per germline, CDR1 KGHSH and CDR2 LQKENI. V trimming: 5 bases; J trimming: 5 bases; junction bases outside the gene matches: 5. There are 14 residues in the CDR3. CDR3 DNA sequence: TGTGCCAGCTCATTGGGACAGGGGTGGACTGAAGCTTTCTTT. Amino acids: CASSLGQGWTEAFF. The full variable domain, with the rest looked up from reference TRBV18 and TRBJ1-1, is NAGVMQNPRHLVRRRGQEARLRCSPMKGHSHVYWYRQLPEEGLKFMVYLQKENIIDESGMPKERFSAEFPKEGPSILRIQQVVRGDSAAYFCASSLGQGWTEAFFGQGTRLTVV.

This sequence joins TRBV13 and TRBJ2-1; 13 bases agree with TRBD2. Per the germline V gene, CDR1 is PRHDT and CDR2 is FYEKMQ (reference sequence). V lost 0 bases and J lost 3; bases outside the gene matches: 11. CDR3 length: 20 amino acids. The CDR3 here is CASSLGLGLAGAYFYNEQFF. In nucleotides, the CDR3 is TGTGCCAGCAGCTTAGGCCTCGGACTAGCGGGGGCCTACTTCTACAATGAGCAGTTCTTC.

The rearrangement links TRBV4-3 to TRBJ2-5; 7 bases map to TRBD1. The J call could be wrong; TRBJ2-7 is a better fit for the DNA end. This CDR3 has 17 residues. Germline CDR1 is LGHNA and CDR2 is YSLEER. The chain's CDR3 is CASSPSLRTGWKAEQYF. CDR3 bases: TGCGCCAGCAGCCCGAGCCTAAGGACAGGTTGGAAGGCCGAGCAGTACTTC.

The chain carries TRBV28 and TRBJ1-2, with no clear D. Looked up from germline, CDR1 is MDHEN and CDR2 is SYDVKM. The CDR3 has 13 amino acids. Trimming removed 3 bases at V and 6 bases at J, with 11 bases between. The CDR3 spells CASSFGQVDGYTF. DNA for the CDR3: TGTGCCAGCAGTTTCGGGCAGGTGGATGGCTACACCTTC.

This sequence joins TRBV5-4 and TRBJ2-7; D call uncertain. Germline CDR1 SGHNT, CDR2 YYREEE (reference sequence). Trimming cost V 2 bases and J 6 bases, with 6 bases left between them. The length of the CDR3 is 11 residues. DNA of the CDR3: TGTGCCAGCAGCTTTGGCGGCGAGCAGTACTTC. Protein sequence: CASSFGGEQYF.